This T cell receptor (beta chain) was found in a study of control samples from healthy donors and cancer patients. Using immunoSEQ multiplex PCR, the repertoire was profiled, and TCRdb retains in-frame clones only, with some absent. Its clone listing holds about 200,000 clones. Trimming took 5 bases from V and 2 from J, leaving 3 bases between them. CDR1 is MNHEY and CDR2 is SMNVEV in the germline V gene (reference sequence). This CDR3 region has 11 residues. This rearrangement joins TRBV27 to TRBJ1-1; no clear D. This TCR was sampled from a woman in her thirties in good health. Specimen: blood. The CDR3 region is CASSRNTEAFF. CDR3 nucleotide sequence: TGTGCCAGCAGTCGAAACACTGAAGCTTTCTTT.